The T cell receptor (beta chain) described here comes from a study of T-cell reconstitution after alpha-beta-depleted transplantation in children. This clonotype was observed a handful of times. Preparing the TCRbeta library involved the use of unique molecular identifiers. TCRdb re-analysed the PCR reads in MiXCR, keeping a single row per CDR3 protein. The sample includes some 600,000 distinct CDR3 sequences, around 13% of them seen just once. There are 16 residues in the CDR3. The germline CDR1 and CDR2 sequences are SEHNR and FQNEAQ (reference sequence). V was pared by 3 bases and J by 1 base, with 12 bases between.

The sequence came from a male patient between 5 and 17 years old who had a stem cell transplant for acute myeloid leukemia, so the T cells may come from the graft donor. The rearrangement uses TRBV7-9 and TRBJ2-2; maybe TRBD1 (6 bases). The sequencing used PBMCs, mostly from graft donor cells, collected 360 days after TCRalphabeta/CD19-depleted stem cell transplant. CDR3 loop: CASSFPGTKNTGELFF. In DNA form, the CDR3 reads TGTGCCAGCAGCTTCCCTGGGACAAAGAACACCGGGGAGCTGTTTTTT.